This TCR beta chain was found in a study of control samples from healthy donors and cancer patients. Clones were read by immunoSEQ multiplex PCR, and TCRdb kept only the in-frame ones, dropping some. The sample carries 30,000 to 35,000 clones, 85% to 90% recorded once. The CDR3 is 14 residues long. Germline CDR1 MRHNA, CDR2 SNTAGT. Trimming removed 5 bases from V and 4 bases from J; junction bases left unmatched: 5. The TCR originated in a woman between 35 and 50 years old with lung cancer. Sequenced sample: PBMCs. V gene TRBV6-4 combines with J gene TRBJ1-1; 9 positions agree with TRBD1. The CDR3 region is CASSPDRGGTEAFF. CDR3 coding DNA: TGTGCCAGCAGTCCTGACAGGGGGGGCACTGAAGCTTTCTTT.